The 26 T cell receptor beta chains below all came from one sample that was sequenced in a study of CD8+ T cells in alopecia areata. As the sequencing template, cDNA was produced by extracting RNA and reverse transcribing it. Measured with immunoSEQ multiplex PCR; TCRdb has only the in-frame clones, and not every one. The sample yields nearly 110,000 clones, 84% seen once. The treatment is: oral pan-JAK inhibitor, 5-10 mg twice daily. This material consisted of CD8+ T cells sorted from blood, taken at week 24, from a patient treated with tofacitinib. Receptors originate from a human donor with alopecia areata.

In nucleotides, the CDR3 is TGTGCCTGGAGTGGGGACATCTCCTACGAGCAGTACTTC. This gives the protein CAWSGDISYEQYF. V gene TRBV30 combines with J gene TRBJ2-7, with D possibly matching TRBD1 (6 bases). V lost 1 base and J lost 0, with 7 bases in between. Looked up from germline, CDR1 is GTSNPN and CDR2 is SVGIG (reference sequence). This CDR3 has 13 amino acids.

The rearrangement links TRBV7-9 to TRBJ2-2; D could derive from TRBD1 or TRBD2 (5 bases each). CDR1 is SEHNR and CDR2 is FQNEAQ in the germline V gene (reference sequence). This CDR3 is built from 18 residues. With 1 base removed from V and 1 base from J, the gap between germline ends came to 16 bases. The CDR3 DNA reads TGTGCCAGCAGCTTAGAGGTCCCGGGACCGAGGAACACCGGGGAGCTGTTTTTT. Amino acid sequence: CASSLEVPGPRNTGELFF.

This rearrangement joins TRBV7-2 to TRBJ2-7; D perhaps matches TRBD2 (6 bases). CDR1 and CDR2 (germline): SGHTA, FQGNSA. With 1 base removed from V and 3 bases from J, the gap between germline ends came to 10 bases. The CDR3 runs 14 residues. CDR3 coding DNA: TGTGCCAGCAGCTTAGGAGTTAGCGGCTACGAGCAGTACTTC. It translates to CASSLGVSGYEQYF.

This chain connects TRBV29-1 to TRBJ2-2; 9 bases align to TRBD2. J was trimmed by 4 bases and V by 4 bases; bases with no gene match: 7. This CDR3 contains 15 residues. Germline CDR1 and CDR2: SQVTM and ANQGSEA. The DNA for the CDR3 is TGCAGCGTTGTTCAGCGGGGGGTGACCACCGGGGAGCTGTTTTTT. Translation: CSVVQRGVTTGELFF.

The rearrangement uses TRBV29-1 and TRBJ2-2; TRBD1 is a possible D gene (6 bases). The CDR3 spans 12 residues. With 7 bases removed from V and 7 bases from J, the gap between germline ends came to 13 bases. In germline, CDR1 is SQVTM, CDR2 ANQGSEA. The CDR3: CSAFGQFGELFF. The CDR3 nucleotides are TGCAGCGCCTTCGGACAGTTCGGGGAGCTGTTTTTT.

In DNA, the CDR3 is TGTGCCAGCAGACCGCGTCAGATAGAAGAGACCCAGTACTTC. Residues: CASRPRQIEETQYF. J is TRBJ2-5 and V is TRBV7-8; D not certain. This CDR3 spans 14 amino acids. CDR1 SGHVS and CDR2 FQNEAQ come from the germline V gene. Trimming removed 6 bases at V and 3 bases at J, with 14 bases between.

The rearrangement links TRBV4-3 to TRBJ1-1; a weak D match, TRBD1 (5 bases). CDR3 length equals 14 residues. V was cut by 0 bases and J by 1 base, with 6 bases left in between. CDR1 and CDR2 from the germline V gene are LGHNA and YSLEER. For the CDR3, the DNA is TGCGCCAGCAGCCAAGAGACAGCGAACACTGAAGCTTTCTTT. It codes for CASSQETANTEAFF.

The V gene is TRBV7-2, the J gene TRBJ1-1, with D unclear. The CDR3 loop spans 13 amino acids. The V end lost 0 bases, the J end lost 4 bases, and 6 bases lay between the germline ends. Germline V gene sequence: CDR1 SGHTA, CDR2 FQGNSA. The CDR3 DNA reads as TGTGCCAGCAGCTTAGCGCTGGCCACTGAAGCTTTCTTT. It yields the protein CASSLALATEAFF.

The chain links TRBV19 to TRBJ1-1; the match to TRBD1 covers 10 bases. The germline V gene encodes CDR1 LNHDA and CDR2 SQIVND (reference sequence). This CDR3 spans 15 amino acids. V gave up 5 bases and J gave up 1 base; unmatched junction bases: 4. CDR3 region: CASSSWTGGNTEAFF. The CDR3 region has the DNA TGTGCCAGTAGTTCCTGGACAGGGGGGAACACTGAAGCTTTCTTT.

The sample holds one count of this clone. This chain joins TRBV27 and TRBJ1-1; 10 bases are shared with TRBD1. The CDR3 has 16 amino acids. The germline gives CDR1 MNHEY, CDR2 SMNVEV (reference sequence). V lost 3 bases to trimming and J lost 6 bases; unmatched junction nucleotides: 10. The CDR3 coding sequence is TGTGCCAGCAGTTTTGGGGACAGGGGACGAATCGCTGAAGCTTTCTTT. This encodes CASSFGDRGRIAEAFF.

V usage is TRBV7-9 and J usage is TRBJ1-2; D gene unclear. V was shortened by 5 bases and J by 0 bases, with 13 bases between the two germline ends. The CDR3 is made up of 15 amino acids. CDR1 is SEHNR and CDR2 is FQNEAQ in the germline V gene (reference sequence). CDR3: CASSDTYSANYGYTF. The CDR3 bases are TGTGCCAGCAGCGACACGTACAGCGCTAACTATGGCTACACCTTC.

The chain links TRBV5-4 to TRBJ1-6, with 9 nucleotides matching TRBD1. After removal of 2 bases from V and 8 bases from J, the junction contained 11 bases not matched to a gene. This CDR3 contains 17 residues. Germline V lookup: CDR1 SGHNT, CDR2 YYREEE (reference sequence). In nucleotides, the CDR3 is TGTGCCAGCAGCTTCACCGGGACAGGGTCCATCGATTCACCCCTCCACTTT. This translates into CASSFTGTGSIDSPLHF.

A few counts support this clone. The gene calls are TRBV12-5 and TRBJ1-2; D ambiguous. V was pared by 6 bases and J by 2 bases, with 10 bases between. The CDR3 contains 13 residues. Germline values: CDR1 LGHNT, CDR2 FRNRAP. DNA for the CDR3: TGTGCTAGTGGCCGTGGCAGGAACTATGGCTACACCTTC. Protein product: CASGRGRNYGYTF.

The genes are TRBV5-4 and TRBJ1-2; 8 nucleotides agree with TRBD1. Trimming took 3 bases from V and 4 from J; bases not matched to a gene: 8. The germline V gene encodes CDR1 SGHNT and CDR2 YYREEE (reference sequence). This CDR3 spans 15 amino acids. The CDR3 is CASSSSGGVGYGYTF. In DNA, the CDR3 is TGTGCCAGCAGCTCATCAGGGGGCGTAGGCTATGGCTACACCTTC.

The CDR3 bases are TGTGCCAGCAGCCTAACTAGCGGGGACCAAGAGACCCAGTACTTC. Protein product: CASSLTSGDQETQYF. This sequence joins TRBV7-9 and TRBJ2-5; 10 bases line up with TRBD2. The CDR3 consists of 15 residues. The germline V gene has CDR1 SEHNR and CDR2 FQNEAQ (reference sequence). Trimming took 5 bases from V and 0 from J; bases not matched to a gene: 3.

The chain uses TRBV6-1 and TRBJ2-5, with D maybe TRBD2 (7 bases). Trimming removed 10 bases from V and 4 bases from J, with 16 bases in between. The CDR3 spans 13 residues. Germline CDR1 is MNHNS and CDR2 is SASEGT. CDR3 residues: CAIGMGGAETQYF. The DNA of the CDR3 is TGTGCCATCGGTATGGGGGGGGCAGAGACCCAGTACTTC.

The V call is TRBV6-6, the J call TRBJ1-4; D is possibly TRBD1 (5 bases). This CDR3 is 16 amino acids long. The ends were cut back, 2 bases at V and 8 bases at J, with 18 bases in the middle. Germline V gene sequence: CDR1 MNHNY, CDR2 SVGAGI (reference sequence). The CDR3 loop reads CASSYGAGRLGEKLFF. In DNA form, the CDR3 reads TGTGCCAGCAGTTACGGCGCAGGGAGATTAGGGGAAAAACTGTTTTTT.

The gene calls are TRBV27 and TRBJ2-3; D uncertain. This CDR3 spans 15 amino acids. Germline CDR1 and CDR2: MNHEY and SMNVEV (reference sequence). The V end lost 6 bases, the J end lost 0 bases, and 13 bases lay between the germline ends. Here the CDR3 reads CASSQDTLSTDTQYF. Written as DNA, the CDR3 is TGTGCCAGCAGCCAAGACACACTTAGCACAGATACGCAGTATTTT.

The gene calls are TRBV19 and TRBJ2-7; D may be TRBD1 or TRBD2 (5 bases each). CDR3 size: 13 residues. Germline CDR1 reads LNHDA; CDR2 reads SQIVND (reference sequence). The V gene lost 3 bases and the J gene lost 4 bases, with 10 bases spanning the gap. The CDR3 loop is CASSMGVWYEQYF. CDR3 bases: TGTGCCAGTAGTATGGGGGTTTGGTACGAGCAGTACTTC.

This chain uses TRBV18 with TRBJ2-6, with TRBD2 identical over 10 bases. This CDR3 contains 18 residues. Germline CDR1 and CDR2: KGHSH and LQKENI. With V trimmed by 2 bases and J by 0 bases, 4 bases remained unmatched. CDR3 in amino acids: CASSPGLAANSGANVLTF. DNA of the CDR3: TGTGCCAGCTCACCAGGACTAGCGGCGAACTCTGGGGCCAACGTCCTGACTTTC. The entire variable domain, with the rest obtained from reference TRBV18 and TRBJ2-6, is as follows: NAGVMQNPRHLVRRRGQEARLRCSPMKGHSHVYWYRQLPEEGLKFMVYLQKENIIDESGMPKERFSAEFPKEGPSILRIQQVVRGDSAAYFCASSPGLAANSGANVLTFGAGSRLTVL.

The rearrangement links TRBV4-3 to TRBJ2-6; TRBD2 matches 7 bases. Germline V gene lookup returns CDR1 LGHNA and CDR2 YSLEER. The CDR3 consists of 17 residues. With 3 bases clipped from V and 0 bases from J, the junction kept 5 bases outside the gene matches. Written as DNA, the CDR3 is TGCGCCAGCAGCCAGCACGGGGGGAACTCTGGGGCCAACGTCCTGACTTTC. As protein: CASSQHGGNSGANVLTF.

The rearrangement links TRBV6-1 to TRBJ1-5; 11 bases map to TRBD1. The ends lost 2 bases at V and 7 bases at J; junction bases unmatched: 7. The CDR3 has 16 residues. CDR1 and CDR2 from the germline V gene are MNHNS and SASEGT. The CDR3 DNA is TGTGCCAGCAGTGAATATCGGACAGGGGGCCCCCAGCCCCAGCATTTT. Encoded protein: CASSEYRTGGPQPQHF.

This clone appeared once. V and J are TRBV7-2 and TRBJ1-1; TRBD1 is a possible D gene (5 bases). CDR1 SGHTA and CDR2 FQGNSA come from the germline V gene. V lost 1 base to trimming and J lost 7 bases, with 13 bases between them. This CDR3 contains 14 residues. CDR3 in DNA: TGTGCCAGCAGCTTAGTAGGGGCGGGTTTTGAAGCTTTCTTT. Translation: CASSLVGAGFEAFF.

The CDR3 region has the DNA TGTGCCAGCAGCTTGGATGGTCTCGAGCAGTACTTC. The encoded protein is CASSLDGLEQYF. This sequence joins TRBV7-9 and TRBJ2-7; D is uncertain. The V and J ends lost 3 bases and 6 bases respectively, with 9 bases between them. The V gene's germline CDR1 is SEHNR and CDR2 FQNEAQ (reference sequence). This CDR3 spans 12 amino acids. The complete variable domain, with remaining parts taken from reference TRBV7-9 and TRBJ2-7, reads DTGVSQNPRHKITKRGQNVTFRCDPISEHNRLYWYRQTLGQGPEFLTYFQNEAQLEKSRLLSDRFSAERPKGSFSTLEIQRTEQGDSAMYLCASSLDGLEQYFGPGTRLTVT.

This clone occurred a few times. The chain has TRBV4-1 and TRBJ2-7, with D possibly called TRBD1 or TRBD2 (5 bases each). The CDR3 is 15 amino acids. Deletions cut 2 bases from V and 3 bases from J, with 14 bases between. Germline V gene lookup returns CDR1 MGHRA and CDR2 YSYEKL. CDR3 sequence: CASSQSRDGLYEQYF. DNA for the CDR3: TGCGCCAGCAGCCAATCGAGGGACGGGCTCTACGAGCAGTACTTC.

The genes are TRBV6-5 and TRBJ1-1; no firm D call. Germline lookup yields CDR1 MNHEY and CDR2 SVGAGI. The CDR3 loop spans 13 amino acids. V was shortened by 3 bases and J by 6 bases, with 11 bases between the two germline ends. The DNA for the CDR3 is TGTGCCAGCAGTTATTCTGTTGGGGCTGAAGCTTTCTTT. Protein: CASSYSVGAEAFF.